This entry lists 9 T cell receptor beta chains sequenced from one sample in a study of T cells in Graves' hyperthyroidism and ophthalmopathy. The investigators amplified TCR beta CDR3 regions from RNA transcripts. RT-PCR in the first round (using the HTBI primer set) targeted the TCR CDR3. TCRdb independently ran MiXCR on the multiplex PCR reads; one entry per CDR3 protein. The sample has approximately 400,000 distinct CDR3 sequences, approximately 14% seen once. The specimen was blood. The receptors come from a woman aged 18-29 years with Graves' hyperthyroidism that later progressed to Graves' ophthalmopathy.

The chain carries TRBV29-1 and TRBJ1-1; D not certain. The CDR3 has 13 residues. Germline CDR1 SQVTM, CDR2 ANQGSEA. Trimming pared 0 bases from V and 0 bases from J, leaving 5 bases between. CDR3 region: CSVEDLLNTEAFF. The CDR3 coding sequence is TGCAGCGTTGAAGACTTACTGAACACTGAAGCTTTCTTT.

V usage is TRBV19 and J usage is TRBJ2-1; 10 bases are a match to TRBD2. The CDR3 extends over 15 amino acids. V shed 6 bases and J 7 bases; nucleotides not matched to a gene: 9. Germline lookup yields CDR1 LNHDA and CDR2 SQIVND (reference sequence). The CDR3 sequence is CASSSAGGPNNEQFF. The CDR3 DNA sequence: TGTGCCAGTAGCTCAGCGGGAGGGCCGAATAATGAGCAGTTCTTC.

This clonotype has a count of ten or more. The V call is TRBV28, the J call TRBJ2-7; D not certain. The germline CDR1 and CDR2 sequences are MDHEN and SYDVKM. The germline V and J ends were trimmed by 6 bases and 2 bases, with 14 bases remaining between them. The CDR3 loop spans 14 amino acids. CDR3 amino acids: CASRTPGRAYEQYF. The CDR3 region has the DNA TGTGCCAGCAGAACCCCAGGCCGCGCCTACGAGCAGTACTTC.

This clonotype has more than one count but fewer than ten. This chain uses TRBV20-1 with TRBJ2-1; D possibly corresponds to TRBD2 (6 bases). The CDR3 runs to 12 residues. V lost 5 bases, J lost 10 bases, and 15 bases lay in between. CDR1 and CDR2 (germline): DFQATT, SNEGSKA (reference sequence). CDR3 sequence reads: CSAGATSYEQFF. The CDR3 DNA sequence: TGCAGTGCTGGTGCGACTAGTTACGAGCAGTTCTTC.

In its sample, this clonotype was seen a few times. The chain uses TRBV10-3 and TRBJ1-2; unclear D gene. The V gene's germline CDR1 is ENHRY and CDR2 SYGVKD. The CDR3 extends over 15 amino acids. With 4 bases removed from V and 4 bases from J, the gap between germline ends came to 16 bases. The CDR3 protein is CAISVGHSLFYGYTF. For the CDR3, the DNA is TGTGCCATCAGTGTAGGGCACAGTCTATTCTATGGCTACACCTTC.

The table lists this clonotype with many counts. The genes are TRBV10-3 and TRBJ2-1; 11 positions match TRBD1. Germline lookup yields CDR1 ENHRY and CDR2 SYGVKD. Trimming cost V 6 bases and J 8 bases; bases outside gene matches: 9. The CDR3 contains 15 residues. The CDR3, as DNA: TGTGCCATCAGGAGAGGACAGGGGGCGGTCGATGAGCAGTTCTTC. Its protein product is CAIRRGQGAVDEQFF.

Ten or more counts support this clonotype. The V gene is TRBV6-1, the J gene TRBJ2-7; a possible D gene is TRBD2 (5 bases). The CDR3 contains 13 residues. With 3 bases removed from V and 7 bases from J, the gap between germline ends came to 13 bases. CDR1 is MNHNS, CDR2 SASEGT, per germline. CDR3 in DNA: TGTGCCAGCAGTGATTCCAAGACGGGGGAGCAGTACTTC. Its protein is CASSDSKTGEQYF.

Regarding this clonotype: With a much larger clone just one base away, this may be a read error. The conserved closing phenylalanine or tryptophan is absent in this CDR3, likely reflecting a read error. This chain uses TRBV7-2 with TRBJ2-7, with TRBD2 as a possible D gene (6 bases). Trimming removed 3 bases from V and 0 bases from J, with 12 bases in between. Germline V gene sequence: CDR1 SGHTA, CDR2 FQGNSA. The CDR3 has 15 residues. This CDR3 is CASSFKRESSYEQYS. The CDR3 coding sequence is TGTGCCAGCAGCTTTAAACGGGAGAGCTCCTACGAGCAGTACTCC.

This clonotype was counted ten times or more. This sequence joins TRBV28 and TRBJ1-1; 9 positions agree with TRBD1. There are 15 residues in the CDR3. After removal of 3 bases from V and 6 bases from J, the junction contained 8 bases not matched to a gene. CDR1 and CDR2 from the germline V gene are MDHEN and SYDVKM. The CDR3 sequence is CASSLGDRGVAEAFF. The CDR3, as DNA: TGTGCCAGCAGTTTGGGTGACAGGGGGGTCGCTGAAGCTTTCTTT.